The 13 T cell receptor beta chains reported below all come from one sample, sequenced in a study of T-cell memory formation after mild COVID-19. MiXCR, applied by TCRdb to the 5' RACE reads, yields one record per CDR3 protein. The repertoire holds some 330,000 distinct CDR3 sequences, with around 21% as singletons. Sequenced sample: PBMCs or a T cell subset sorted from them (not recorded which). The receptors were gathered from an adult woman who had mild COVID-19 (a few samples of this study predate the infection). Cell type and time point are not known.

This clonotype was detected a few times. V is TRBV24-1 and J is TRBJ2-5, with unresolved D. Germline V gives CDR1 KGHDR, CDR2 SFDVKD. This CDR3 spans 12 amino acids. The ends were cut back, 4 bases at V and 5 bases at J, with 7 bases in the middle. The CDR3 DNA is TGTGCCACCAGTGACCGGGCGGAGACCCAGTACTTC. As protein: CATSDRAETQYF.

The chain couples TRBV14 to TRBJ1-1; a possible D gene is TRBD1 (6 bases). V lost 4 bases and J lost 3, with 12 bases in between. Germline V gene lookup returns CDR1 SGHDN and CDR2 FVKESK. CDR3 size: 14 residues. DNA of the CDR3: TGTGCCAGCAGCCTACAGGGTTGGTACACTGAAGCTTTCTTT. Its protein is CASSLQGWYTEAFF.

As for this clonotype: One junction end disagrees with the germline gene, perhaps due to a read error. The chain combines TRBV7-9 with TRBJ1-1; tentative D call: TRBD1 (6 bases). CDR1 is SEHNR and CDR2 is FQNEAQ in the germline V gene (reference sequence). The CDR3 sequence is 12 residues long. The CDR3 DNA follows: TGTGCCAGCAGCCGTCCCAATCGACAGGAGGATTTT. Amino acids: CASSRPNRQEDF.

This clonotype was counted a few times. The gene calls are TRBV6-5 and TRBJ1-3; perhaps TRBD1 as D (5 bases). Germline CDR1 reads MNHEY; CDR2 reads SVGAGI. This CDR3 is 17 amino acids long. The V gene lost 6 bases and the J gene lost 0 bases, with 18 bases spanning the gap. The CDR3 DNA sequence: TGTGCCAGCAGAACTTCTGGGGCTAGATCCTCTGGAAACACCATATATTTT. It encodes CASRTSGARSSGNTIYF.

This chain connects TRBV7-8 to TRBJ1-4, with D unresolved. The CDR3 loop spans 15 amino acids. Between the trimmed V and J ends, which lost 5 bases and 13 bases, there was a span of 23 bases. Germline CDR1 is SGHVS and CDR2 is FQNEAQ. The CDR3 DNA sequence: TGTGCCAGCAGCCTGGGGTCTTCCCAGACCCTTGGACTGTTTTTT. It encodes CASSLGSSQTLGLFF.

The chain joins TRBV7-6 to TRBJ2-7; no clear D gene. Trimming removed 4 bases from V and 2 bases from J, with 9 bases in between. Germline-derived CDR1 and CDR2 are SGHVS and FNYEAQ. The CDR3 loop spans 13 amino acids. CDR3 nucleotide sequence: TGTGCCAGCAGCTGGACCGAAACCTACGAGCAGTACTTC. Amino acids: CASSWTETYEQYF.

This clonotype has just a few counts. The chain carries TRBV20-1 and TRBJ2-7, with 9 nucleotides matching TRBD2. There are 14 residues in the CDR3. Germline CDR1 is DFQATT and CDR2 is SNEGSKA (reference sequence). With 8 bases clipped from V and 1 base from J, the junction kept 9 bases outside the gene matches. CDR3 nucleotide sequence: TGCAGTCTAAGTCCGGGACTAGCTTCCTACGAGCAGTACTTC. This gives the protein CSLSPGLASYEQYF.

This clonotype was seen only a few times. The CDR3 DNA is TGTGCCAGCAGCTTAACGATCCAGCGAGGCGCAGATACGCAGTATTTT. Its translation: CASSLTIQRGADTQYF. The V call is TRBV7-3, the J call TRBJ2-3; the D is unclear. Per the germline V gene, CDR1 is SGHTA and CDR2 is FQGTGA. This CDR3 contains 16 residues. The V and J ends lost 0 bases and 4 bases respectively, with 14 bases between them.

The V gene is TRBV12-5, the J gene TRBJ2-5; maybe TRBD1 (5 bases). This CDR3 has 15 residues. With 7 bases removed from V and 5 bases from J, the gap between germline ends came to 20 bases. Germline V gene sequence: CDR1 LGHNT, CDR2 FRNRAP. The CDR3 loop reads CASASVGDSRETQYF. The CDR3 DNA sequence: TGTGCTAGTGCCTCGGTTGGTGACAGTCGGGAGACCCAGTACTTC.

This chain connects TRBV7-2 to TRBJ2-7; the D gene is possibly TRBD2 (5 bases). Trimming removed 2 bases at V and 6 bases at J, with 14 bases between. Per germline, CDR1 SGHTA and CDR2 FQGNSA. The CDR3 covers 14 residues. The CDR3 is CASSLHGGSGEQYF. In nucleotides, the CDR3 is TGTGCCAGCAGCTTACACGGCGGGTCCGGCGAGCAGTACTTC.

This chain connects TRBV29-1 to TRBJ2-7; perhaps D is TRBD1 or TRBD2 (5 bases each). Germline V gene data show CDR1 as SQVTM and CDR2 as ANQGSEA. V was clipped by 0 bases and J by 3 bases, with 15 bases between them. The length of the CDR3 is 15 residues. The CDR3 DNA sequence: TGCAGCGTTGAAGAGTTGGGCAGGGAGAACTACGAGCAGTACTTC. Residues: CSVEELGRENYEQYF.

The V gene is TRBV24-1, the J gene TRBJ1-5, with D possibly being TRBD1 (6 bases). The CDR3 contains 15 residues. V was shortened by 4 bases and J by 10 bases, with 19 bases between the two germline ends. Germline V lookup: CDR1 KGHDR, CDR2 SFDVKD. The CDR3 DNA sequence: TGTGCCACCAGTGAAAATCCCGGGACAACAGCCCCCCAGCATTTT. Amino acids: CATSENPGTTAPQHF.

CDR3 sequence reads: CASFRGGISYEQYF. The DNA of the CDR3 is TGTGCCAGCTTCAGGGGTGGTATATCCTACGAGCAGTACTTC. The J gene is TRBJ2-7, the V gene TRBV18, with D maybe TRBD1 (6 bases). V was cut by 7 bases and J by 1 base, with 14 bases left in between. CDR1 is KGHSH and CDR2 is LQKENI in the germline V gene. The CDR3 has 14 amino acids.